The clone carrying this TCR beta chain was detected a few times. Its antigen is undetermined. The data were obtained in a study of molecular identifiers for immune sequencing clone quantification. Study results and caveats: Over 99% of CMV-specific effector molecules, but under 1% of naive ones, were in clones above 20 copies.

Based on a CD8+CD4-CCR7+CD45RA+ profile, naive CD8 T cells were sorted. The CDR3 spans 15 residues. J gave up 10 bases and V 5 bases, and 9 bases lay outside the gene matches. The V gene's germline CDR1 is SGHTA and CDR2 FQGTGA. Previously described methods and listed TCR primers produced bulk TCR libraries. TCRdb fed the PCR reads into MiXCR, producing one record per CDR3 protein. The data show about 320,000 distinct CDR3 sequences, with roughly 24% seen just once and 0.65% to 0.75% held by the top ten. The chain is built from TRBV7-3 and TRBJ2-1, with 12 bases lining up with TRBD2. This TCR derives from a human donor in good health. Some libraries in this study had Jurkat cell RNA spiked in. The sample comprised naive CD8+ T cells from blood, with Jurkat cell RNA spiked in. Noted subset: FACS-sorted CD8+CD4-CCR7+CD45RA+ naive T cells. The CDR3 reads CASSPQTSGRREQFF. The CDR3 nucleotides are TGTGCCAGCAGCCCCCAGACTAGCGGGAGACGCGAGCAGTTCTTC.